This is a list of T cell receptor beta chains from one sample in a study of T-cell memory formation after mild COVID-19. Each CDR3 protein is one row after TCRdb ran MiXCR on the 5' RACE reads. The sample includes about 200,000 distinct CDR3 sequences, 16% of them seen just once. The material sequenced was PBMCs or a T cell subset sorted from them (not recorded which). Receptors were obtained from an adult woman who had mild COVID-19 (a few samples of this study predate the infection). Cell type and time point are not known. Each CDR3 is given with its conserved first and last residue. The D gene is left open where the match is weak. The size entry is marked missing in some rows and otherwise reads once, few, many or a size class.

abundance	v_gene	d_gene	j_gene	CDR3nt	CDR3aa
many	TRBV7-2	-	TRBJ1-1	TGTGCCAGCAGCTTAGGGGGCAGGGACACTGAAGCTTTCTTT	CASSLGGRDTEAFF
few	TRBV5-4	-	TRBJ1-6	TGTGCCAGCAGCTCCTCCGGGACACAGAGCTCCTATAATTCACCCCTCCACTTT	CASSSSGTQSSYNSPLHF
-	TRBV4-2	-	TRBJ1-2	TGTGCCAGCAGACGGATAAGGGGGGGAGGAGGCTACACCTTC	CASRRIRGGGGYTF
few	TRBV6-5	-	TRBJ2-6	TGTGCCAGCAGATCTCTCTCCGGGGCCAACGTCCTGACTTTC	CASRSLSGANVLTF
-	TRBV6-9	TRBD1	TRBJ2-7	TGTGCCAGCAAGGGTTGTTTTTGGGACAGCGAGTACGAGCAGTACTTC	CASKGCFWDSEYEQYF
-	TRBV7-9	TRBD2	TRBJ2-7	TGTGCCAGCAGCTTATTTGCGGGAGGATCTTGGGAGCAGTACTTC	CASSLFAGGSWEQYF
-	TRBV20-1	TRBD2	TRBJ2-5	TGCAGTGCTAGACCCGGGAGGGCCGGAGAGACCCAGTACTTC	CSARPGRAGETQYF
many	TRBV5-1	-	TRBJ2-7	TGCGCCAGCAGCCCCTCCTCCAGGGCCGAGGGAGAGCAGTACTTC	CASSPSSRAEGEQYF
few	TRBV5-1	TRBD1	TRBJ1-1	TGCGCCAGCCGCGGACAGGCGGAGGTCCCGAACACTGAAGCTTTCTTT	CASRGQAEVPNTEAFF
few	TRBV6-5	-	TRBJ2-1	TGTGCCAGCAGTTACTCCGCCGGACTGGCTATCTCCTACAATGAGCAGTTCTTC	CASSYSAGLAISYNEQFF
-	TRBV5-1	-	TRBJ2-2	TGCGCCAGCCGCCGGAGCACCGGGGAGCTGTTTTTT	CASRRSTGELFF